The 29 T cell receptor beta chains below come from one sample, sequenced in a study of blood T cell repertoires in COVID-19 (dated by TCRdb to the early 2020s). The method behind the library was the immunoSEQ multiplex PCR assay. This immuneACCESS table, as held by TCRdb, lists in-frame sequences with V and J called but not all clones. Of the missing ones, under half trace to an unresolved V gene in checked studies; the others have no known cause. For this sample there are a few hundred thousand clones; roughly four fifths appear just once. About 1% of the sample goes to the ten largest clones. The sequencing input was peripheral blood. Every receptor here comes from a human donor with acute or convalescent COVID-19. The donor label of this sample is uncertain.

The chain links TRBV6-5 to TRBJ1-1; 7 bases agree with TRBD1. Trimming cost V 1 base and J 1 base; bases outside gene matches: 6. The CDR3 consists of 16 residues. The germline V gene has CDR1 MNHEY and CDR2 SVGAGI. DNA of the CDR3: TGTGCCAGCAGTTACTGGAGGGGGCGGGAGAACACTGAAGCTTTCTTT. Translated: CASSYWRGRENTEAFF.

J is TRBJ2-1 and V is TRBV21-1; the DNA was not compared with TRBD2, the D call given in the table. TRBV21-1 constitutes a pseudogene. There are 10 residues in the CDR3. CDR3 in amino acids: CASSFDEQFF. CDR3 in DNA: TGTGCCAGCAGTTTCGATGAGCAGTTCTTC.

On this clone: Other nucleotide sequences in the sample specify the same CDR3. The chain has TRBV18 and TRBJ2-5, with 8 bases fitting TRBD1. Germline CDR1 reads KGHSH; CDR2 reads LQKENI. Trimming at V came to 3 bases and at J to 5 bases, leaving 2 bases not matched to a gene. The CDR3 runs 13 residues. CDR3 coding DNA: TGTGCCAGCTCACCCACAGGGGGGGAGACCCAGTACTTC. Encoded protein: CASSPTGGETQYF.

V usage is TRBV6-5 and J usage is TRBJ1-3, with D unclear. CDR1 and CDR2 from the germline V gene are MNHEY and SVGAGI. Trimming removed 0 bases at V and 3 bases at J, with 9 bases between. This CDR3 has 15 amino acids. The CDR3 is CASSYSGSSGNTIYF. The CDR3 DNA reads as TGTGCCAGCAGTTACTCGGGCAGCAGTGGAAACACCATATATTTT.

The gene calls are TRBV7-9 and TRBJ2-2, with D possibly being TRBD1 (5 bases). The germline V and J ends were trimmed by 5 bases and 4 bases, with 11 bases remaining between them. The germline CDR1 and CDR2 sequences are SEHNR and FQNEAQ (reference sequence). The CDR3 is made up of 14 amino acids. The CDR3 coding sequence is TGTGCCAGCAGCCCAGACAGATCCACCGGGGAGCTGTTTTTT. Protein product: CASSPDRSTGELFF.

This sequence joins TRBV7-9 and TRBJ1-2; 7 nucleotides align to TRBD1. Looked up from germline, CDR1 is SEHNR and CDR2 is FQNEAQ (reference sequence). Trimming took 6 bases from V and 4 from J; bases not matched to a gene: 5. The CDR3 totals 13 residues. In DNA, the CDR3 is TGTGCCAGCAGAAGAGGGGACAGCTATGGCTACACCTTC. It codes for CASRRGDSYGYTF.

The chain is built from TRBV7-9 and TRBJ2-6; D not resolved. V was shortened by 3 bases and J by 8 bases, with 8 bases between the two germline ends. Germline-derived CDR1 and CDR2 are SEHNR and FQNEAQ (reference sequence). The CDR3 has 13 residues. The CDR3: CASSFLNTNVLTF. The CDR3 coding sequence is TGTGCCAGCAGCTTTCTTAATACCAACGTCCTGACTTTC.

Written as DNA, the CDR3 is TGTGCCACCAGCAGGGCCGGGGGCGGGGGTAGCAATCAGCCCCAGCATTTT. It specifies CATSRAGGGGSNQPQHF. V and J are TRBV15 and TRBJ1-5; a possible D gene is TRBD1 (6 bases). Per germline, CDR1 LNHNV and CDR2 YYDKDF (reference sequence). The CDR3 runs 17 residues. V gave up 3 bases and J gave up 0 bases, with 15 bases separating them.

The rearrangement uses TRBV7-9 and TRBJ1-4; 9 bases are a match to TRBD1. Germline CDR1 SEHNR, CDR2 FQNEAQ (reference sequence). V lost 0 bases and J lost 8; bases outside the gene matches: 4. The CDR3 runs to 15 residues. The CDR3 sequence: CASSLATGGGEKLFF. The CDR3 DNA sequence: TGTGCCAGCAGCTTAGCCACAGGGGGCGGCGAAAAACTGTTTTTT.

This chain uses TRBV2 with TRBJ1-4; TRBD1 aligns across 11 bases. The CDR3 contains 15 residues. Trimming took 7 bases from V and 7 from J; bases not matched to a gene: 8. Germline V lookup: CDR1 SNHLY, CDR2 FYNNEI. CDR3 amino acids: CASTGQGARGEKLFF. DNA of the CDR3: TGTGCCAGCACCGGACAGGGGGCGCGGGGTGAAAAACTGTTTTTT.

CDR3 amino acids: CATQGHSTNTEAFF. CDR3 nucleotides: TGTGCCACGCAGGGACACTCAACGAACACTGAAGCTTTCTTT. The chain is built from TRBV28 and TRBJ1-1, with a tentative D call TRBD1 (6 bases). Trimming removed 10 bases from V and 1 base from J, with 16 bases in between. Germline values: CDR1 MDHEN, CDR2 SYDVKM. The CDR3 totals 14 residues.

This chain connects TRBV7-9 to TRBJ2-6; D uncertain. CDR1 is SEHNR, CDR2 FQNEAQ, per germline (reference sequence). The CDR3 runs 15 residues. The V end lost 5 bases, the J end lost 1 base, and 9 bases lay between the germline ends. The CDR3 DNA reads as TGTGCCAGCAGCCCTCCGCGATCTGGGGCCAACGTCCTGACTTTC. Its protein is CASSPPRSGANVLTF.

CDR3 in amino acids: CASRDHGGAQETQYF. In nucleotides, the CDR3 is TGTGCCAGCAGGGACCACGGGGGAGCCCAAGAGACCCAGTACTTC. The gene calls are TRBV6-6 and TRBJ2-5; TRBD2 might be the D (6 bases). Germline loops: CDR1 MNHNY, CDR2 SVGAGI (reference sequence). The CDR3 is made up of 15 amino acids. Trimming left V 6 bases short and J 1 base short, with 15 bases between.

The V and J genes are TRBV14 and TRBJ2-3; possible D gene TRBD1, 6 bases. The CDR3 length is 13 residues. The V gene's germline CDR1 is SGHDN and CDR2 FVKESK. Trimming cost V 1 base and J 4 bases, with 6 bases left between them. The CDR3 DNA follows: TGTGCCAGCAGCCAAGGGACAGCAGATACGCAGTATTTT. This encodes CASSQGTADTQYF.

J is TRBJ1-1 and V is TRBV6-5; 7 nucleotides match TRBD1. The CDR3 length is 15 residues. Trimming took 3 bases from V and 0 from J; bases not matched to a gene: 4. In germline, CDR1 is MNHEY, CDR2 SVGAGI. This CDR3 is CASSYSGGLNTEAFF. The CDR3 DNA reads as TGTGCCAGCAGTTATTCAGGGGGGTTGAACACTGAAGCTTTCTTT.

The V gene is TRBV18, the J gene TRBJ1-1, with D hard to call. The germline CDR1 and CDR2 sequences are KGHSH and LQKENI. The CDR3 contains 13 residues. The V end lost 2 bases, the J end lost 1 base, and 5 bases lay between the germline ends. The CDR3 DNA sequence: TGTGCCAGCTCACCAGAACAGAACACTGAAGCTTTCTTT. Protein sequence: CASSPEQNTEAFF. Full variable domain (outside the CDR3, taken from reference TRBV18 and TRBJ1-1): NAGVMQNPRHLVRRRGQEARLRCSPMKGHSHVYWYRQLPEEGLKFMVYLQKENIIDESGMPKERFSAEFPKEGPSILRIQQVVRGDSAAYFCASSPEQNTEAFFGQGTRLTVV.

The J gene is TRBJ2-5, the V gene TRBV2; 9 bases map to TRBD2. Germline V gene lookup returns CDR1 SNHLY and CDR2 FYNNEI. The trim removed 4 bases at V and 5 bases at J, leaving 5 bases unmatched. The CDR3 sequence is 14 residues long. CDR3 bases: TGTGCCAGCAGTGCTGAGCGGGGGGCCGAGACCCAGTACTTC. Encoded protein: CASSAERGAETQYF.

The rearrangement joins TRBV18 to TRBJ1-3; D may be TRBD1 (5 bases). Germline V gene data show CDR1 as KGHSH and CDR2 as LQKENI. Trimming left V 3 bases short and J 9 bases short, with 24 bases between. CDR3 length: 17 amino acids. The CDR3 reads CASSPQKGARWGGTIYF. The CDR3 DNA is TGTGCCAGCTCACCCCAGAAAGGAGCTCGTTGGGGCGGCACCATATATTTT.

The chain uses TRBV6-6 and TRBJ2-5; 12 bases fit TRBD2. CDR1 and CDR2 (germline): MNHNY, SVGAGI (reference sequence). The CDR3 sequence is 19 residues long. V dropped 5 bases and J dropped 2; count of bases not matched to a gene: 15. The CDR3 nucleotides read TGTGCCAGCAGTCGAGGAGGGGCTAGCGGGAGGGCCGCACAAGAGACCCAGTACTTC. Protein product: CASSRGGASGRAAQETQYF.

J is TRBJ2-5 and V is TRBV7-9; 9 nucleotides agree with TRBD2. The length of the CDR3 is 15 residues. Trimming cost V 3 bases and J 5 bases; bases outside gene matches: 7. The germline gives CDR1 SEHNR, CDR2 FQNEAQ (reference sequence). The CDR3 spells CASSLEAGGGETQYF. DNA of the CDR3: TGTGCCAGCAGCTTGGAAGCGGGGGGAGGGGAGACCCAGTACTTC.

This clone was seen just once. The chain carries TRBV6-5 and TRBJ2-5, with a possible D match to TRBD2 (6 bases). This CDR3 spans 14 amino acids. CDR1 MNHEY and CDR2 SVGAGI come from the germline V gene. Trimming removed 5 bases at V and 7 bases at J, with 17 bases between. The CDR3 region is CASSPLRDSGTQYF. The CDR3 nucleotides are TGTGCCAGCAGTCCTTTGCGGGACTCCGGGACCCAGTACTTC.

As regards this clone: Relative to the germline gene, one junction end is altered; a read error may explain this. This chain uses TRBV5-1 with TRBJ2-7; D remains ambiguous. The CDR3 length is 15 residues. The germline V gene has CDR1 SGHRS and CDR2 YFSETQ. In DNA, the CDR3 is TGCGCCAGCAGCTTGCTAGGAATTCCCTCCCACGAGCAGTACTTC. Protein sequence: CASSLLGIPSHEQYF.

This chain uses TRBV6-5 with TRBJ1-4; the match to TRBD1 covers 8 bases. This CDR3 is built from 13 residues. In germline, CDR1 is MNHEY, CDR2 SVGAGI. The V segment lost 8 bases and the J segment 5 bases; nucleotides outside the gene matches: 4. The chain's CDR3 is CASVRQGNEKLFF. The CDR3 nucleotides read TGTGCCAGCGTCCGACAGGGGAATGAAAAACTGTTTTTT.

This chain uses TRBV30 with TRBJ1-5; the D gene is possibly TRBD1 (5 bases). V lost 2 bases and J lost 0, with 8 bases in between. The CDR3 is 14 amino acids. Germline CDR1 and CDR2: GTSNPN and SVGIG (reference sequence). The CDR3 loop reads CAWSWGSSNQPQHF. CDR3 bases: TGTGCCTGGAGTTGGGGCTCTAGCAATCAGCCCCAGCATTTT.

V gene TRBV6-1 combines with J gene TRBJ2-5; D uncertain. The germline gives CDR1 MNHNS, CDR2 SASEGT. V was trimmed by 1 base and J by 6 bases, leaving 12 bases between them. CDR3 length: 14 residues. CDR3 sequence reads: CASSEVTVPKTQYF. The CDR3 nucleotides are TGTGCCAGCAGTGAAGTAACAGTCCCAAAGACCCAGTACTTC.

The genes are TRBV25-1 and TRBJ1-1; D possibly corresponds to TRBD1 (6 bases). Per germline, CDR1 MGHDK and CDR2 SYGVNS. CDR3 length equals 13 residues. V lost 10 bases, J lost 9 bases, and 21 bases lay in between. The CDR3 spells CATSTGAGLKAFF. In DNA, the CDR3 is TGTGCCACCTCGACAGGTGCGGGCCTTAAAGCTTTCTTT.

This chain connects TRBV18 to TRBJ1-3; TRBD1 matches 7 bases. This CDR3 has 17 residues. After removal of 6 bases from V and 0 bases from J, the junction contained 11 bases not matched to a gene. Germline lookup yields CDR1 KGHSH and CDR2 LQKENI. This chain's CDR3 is CASSPSTGPSSGNTIYF. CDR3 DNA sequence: TGTGCCAGCTCCCCCTCGACAGGGCCTAGCTCTGGAAACACCATATATTTT. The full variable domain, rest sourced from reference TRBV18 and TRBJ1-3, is NAGVMQNPRHLVRRRGQEARLRCSPMKGHSHVYWYRQLPEEGLKFMVYLQKENIIDESGMPKERFSAEFPKEGPSILRIQQVVRGDSAAYFCASSPSTGPSSGNTIYFGEGSWLTVV.

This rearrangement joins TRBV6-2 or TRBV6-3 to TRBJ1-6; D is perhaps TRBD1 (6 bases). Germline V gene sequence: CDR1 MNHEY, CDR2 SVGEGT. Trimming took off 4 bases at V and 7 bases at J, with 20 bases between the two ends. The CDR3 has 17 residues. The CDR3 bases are TGTGCCAGCAGTTCCGGTCAGGGGCGGCTTTGGAATTCACCCCTCCACTTT. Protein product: CASSSGQGRLWNSPLHF.

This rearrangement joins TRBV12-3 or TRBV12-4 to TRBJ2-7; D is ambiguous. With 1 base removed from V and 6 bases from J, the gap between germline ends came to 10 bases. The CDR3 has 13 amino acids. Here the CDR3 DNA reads TGTGCCAGCAGTTTAGGGAGTATAGTCGAGCAGTACTTC. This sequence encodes CASSLGSIVEQYF.